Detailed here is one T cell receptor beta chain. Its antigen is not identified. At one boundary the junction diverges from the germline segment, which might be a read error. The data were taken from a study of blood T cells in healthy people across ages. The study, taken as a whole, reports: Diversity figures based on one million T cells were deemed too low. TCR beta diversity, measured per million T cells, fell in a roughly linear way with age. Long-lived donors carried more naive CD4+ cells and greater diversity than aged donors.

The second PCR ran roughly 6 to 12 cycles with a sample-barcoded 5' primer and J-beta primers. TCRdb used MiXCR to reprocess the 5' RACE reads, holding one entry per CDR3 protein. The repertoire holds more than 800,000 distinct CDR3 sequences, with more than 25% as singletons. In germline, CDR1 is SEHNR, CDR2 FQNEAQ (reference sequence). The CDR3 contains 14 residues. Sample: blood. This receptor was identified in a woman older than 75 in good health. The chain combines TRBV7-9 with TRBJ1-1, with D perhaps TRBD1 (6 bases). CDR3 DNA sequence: TGTGCCAGCAGCCGGGACACCTTGAACACTGGAGCTTTCTTT. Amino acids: CASSRDTLNTGAFF.